This is a list of T cell receptor beta chains from one sample in a study of cytomegalovirus exposure and HLA in healthy donors. Profiled with immunoSEQ multiplex PCR; TCRdb holds only in-frame clones, not every one. Altogether 150,000 to 200,000 clones are present, 77% being singletons, with the ten largest covering around 2.5%. Sample: PBMCs. Receptor source: a woman in her thirties or forties in good health and CMV-seropositive. The CDR3 runs from the conserved cysteine through the conserved F or W. D genes are given only for firm matches. The size of a clone is reported for some rows only, either as once, few or many, or as a class for expanded clones.

d_call	v_call	j_call	clone_size	cdr3_nt	cdr3_aa
NA	TRBV5-1	TRBJ2-7	NA	TGCGCCAGCAGCCTGGGCCTAGCGAGAAGCCTGGAGCAGTACTTC	CASSLGLARSLEQYF
TRBD1	TRBV5-1	TRBJ2-1	NA	TGCGCCAGCAGCTCAGGTGGGACAGTGTACAATGAGCAGTTCTTC	CASSSGGTVYNEQFF
NA	TRBV10-1	TRBJ1-1	few	TGCGCCAGCAGTGAGTCGACGGCAGGGAACACTGAAGCTTTCTTT	CASSESTAGNTEAFF
NA	TRBV27	TRBJ2-6	once	TGTGCCAGCAGTTTGAGACTCTCTGGGGCCAACGTCCTGACTTTC	CASSLRLSGANVLTF
NA	TRBV11-3	TRBJ2-7	NA	TGTGCCAGCAGCTTTGACAGCTCCTACGAGCAGTACTTC	CASSFDSSYEQYF
TRBD1	TRBV5-6	TRBJ2-5	NA	TGTGCCAGCAGCCCCGGGACAGGGGGCCGGGAGACCCAGTACTTC	CASSPGTGGRETQYF
TRBD1	TRBV5-1	TRBJ1-1	NA	TGCGCCAGCAGCCGAAACGGACAGGGGAAAGGAGGGACTGAAGCTTTCTTT	CASSRNGQGKGGTEAFF
NA	TRBV2	TRBJ1-1	once	TGTGCCAGCAGTGGTGACAGCACTGAAGCTTTCTTT	CASSGDSTEAFF
NA	TRBV11-2	TRBJ2-1	NA	TGTGCCAGCAGCTTAGATAGGATTCGACAGACCCAGTACAATGAGCAGTTCTTC	CASSLDRIRQTQYNEQFF
TRBD1	TRBV6-6	TRBJ1-2	few	TGTGCCAGCAGTTCCCGGGACAGCCTCTATGGCTACACCTTC	CASSSRDSLYGYTF
TRBD1	TRBV5-1	TRBJ1-2	NA	TGCGCCAGCAGCGTAGGACAGGGGGGCTATGGCTACACCTTC	CASSVGQGGYGYTF
TRBD1	TRBV5-1	TRBJ2-1	NA	TGCGCCAGCAGCCTCGGACAGGGGGCCTACAATGAGCAGTTCTTC	CASSLGQGAYNEQFF
NA	TRBV4-1	TRBJ2-5	NA	TGCGCCAGCAGCGTGACGGGGGAGGAAGAGACCCAGTACTTC	CASSVTGEEETQYF
TRBD1	TRBV19	TRBJ1-2	NA	TGTGCCAGTAGTTGGGACAGGTATGGCTACACCTTC	CASSWDRYGYTF
NA	TRBV14	TRBJ2-3	NA	TGTGCCAGACCTGGGGAGGGCACAGATACGCAGTATTTT	CARPGEGTDTQYF
TRBD1	TRBV19	TRBJ1-1	NA	TGTGCCAGTAGTAATCTACAGGGGGTAGGCACTGAAGCTTTCTTT	CASSNLQGVGTEAFF
TRBD2	TRBV7-9	TRBJ2-3	NA	TGTGCCAGCAGCTTGACTAGCGGGGGGCCCATAGATACGCAGTATTTT	CASSLTSGGPIDTQYF
NA	TRBV15	TRBJ2-7	NA	TGTGCCACCAGCAGAGGGCCCGTACGTGGGCTCTCCTACGAGCAGTACTTC	CATSRGPVRGLSYEQYF
NA	TRBV6-9	TRBJ2-5	NA	TGTGCCAGCAGTCCGGTTGGGACCCAGTACTTC	CASSPVGTQYF
TRBD2	TRBV5-1	TRBJ2-3	NA	TGCGCCAGCAGCTTCCGGACTAGAGACACAGATACGCAGTATTTT	CASSFRTRDTDTQYF
NA	TRBV29-1	TRBJ2-5	NA	TGCAGCGTTGAATCTAGCAGGGAGACCCAGTACTTC	CSVESSRETQYF
NA	TRBV30	TRBJ1-1	few	TGTGCCTGGTCCCGGGACACAGACACTGAAGCTTTCTTT	CAWSRDTDTEAFF
TRBD1	TRBV29-1	TRBJ1-4	medium-sized	TGCAGCGTCGGACAGGGCGGCGAAAAACTGTTTTTT	CSVGQGGEKLFF
TRBD1	TRBV6-5	TRBJ1-2	few	TGTGCCAGCAGCCCAGACAGGGACTATGGCTACACCTTC	CASSPDRDYGYTF
NA	TRBV19	TRBJ2-7	NA	TGTGCCAGTAGTTATCAGGGTCCTGGCGAGCAGTACTTC	CASSYQGPGEQYF
TRBD1	TRBV30	TRBJ2-5	NA	TGTGCCTGTACGAGGACAGGGGCGGGAGAGACCCAGTACTTC	CACTRTGAGETQYF